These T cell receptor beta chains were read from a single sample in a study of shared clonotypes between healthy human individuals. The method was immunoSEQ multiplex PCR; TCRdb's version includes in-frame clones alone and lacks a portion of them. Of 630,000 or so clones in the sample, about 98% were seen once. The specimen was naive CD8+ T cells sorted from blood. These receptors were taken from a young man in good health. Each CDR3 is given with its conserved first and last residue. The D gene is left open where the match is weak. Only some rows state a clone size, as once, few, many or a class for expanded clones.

cdr3_nt: TGTGCCAGCAGCCAAGGGTCGGGACAGGGCGAACGAGGGGATAATGAAAAACTGTTTTTT
cdr3_aa: CASSQGSGQGERGDNEKLFF
d_call: TRBD1
clone_size: .
j_call: TRBJ1-4
v_call: TRBV14

cdr3_nt: TGTGCCAGCAGCTTTCAGGGGGGCGAGCAGTACTTC
cdr3_aa: CASSFQGGEQYF
d_call: .
clone_size: .
j_call: TRBJ2-7
v_call: TRBV5-8

cdr3_nt: TGTGCCAGCAGCTCAGGGGGGGCTAGCGGGAGCTTAAACACCGGGGAGCTGTTTTTT
cdr3_aa: CASSSGGASGSLNTGELFF
d_call: TRBD2
clone_size: once
j_call: TRBJ2-2
v_call: TRBV13

cdr3_nt: TGTGCCAGTACCGGGACAGGGGCTTACGAGCAGTACTTC
cdr3_aa: CASTGTGAYEQYF
d_call: TRBD1
clone_size: .
j_call: TRBJ2-7
v_call: TRBV7-9

cdr3_nt: TGTGCCAGCAGCGTTGGGGAAATTTCCAGGGGAATAGATACGCAGTATTTT
cdr3_aa: CASSVGEISRGIDTQYF
d_call: .
clone_size: .
j_call: TRBJ2-3
v_call: TRBV9

cdr3_nt: TGTGCCAGCAGTCTAGCGGGAGGATTAGATACGCAGTATTTT
cdr3_aa: CASSLAGGLDTQYF
d_call: TRBD2
clone_size: .
j_call: TRBJ2-3
v_call: TRBV6-5

cdr3_nt: TGTGCCAGCAGAGATGGGAGGTGGACTGAAGCTTTCTTT
cdr3_aa: CASRDGRWTEAFF
d_call: .
clone_size: .
j_call: TRBJ1-1
v_call: TRBV27

cdr3_nt: TGTGCCAGCAGCTTGGCGACAGGGGGAGAGACCCAGTACTTC
cdr3_aa: CASSLATGGETQYF
d_call: TRBD1
clone_size: .
j_call: TRBJ2-5
v_call: TRBV5-5

cdr3_nt: TGTGCCAGCAGTTCCTCATCAGCGGCCGAGCAGTACTTC
cdr3_aa: CASSSSSAAEQYF
d_call: .
clone_size: .
j_call: TRBJ2-7
v_call: TRBV27

cdr3_nt: TGTGCCAGCAGGGAGGCCTACGAGCAGTACTTC
cdr3_aa: CASREAYEQYF
d_call: .
clone_size: .
j_call: TRBJ2-7
v_call: TRBV2

cdr3_nt: TGTGCCAGCAGCGTAGAGGTTGGGACACTTGGGGAGACCCAGTACTTC
cdr3_aa: CASSVEVGTLGETQYF
d_call: .
clone_size: .
j_call: TRBJ2-5
v_call: TRBV9

cdr3_nt: TGTGCCAGCAGTTACTCGACCGGGAACGATGGCTACACCTTC
cdr3_aa: CASSYSTGNDGYTF
d_call: .
clone_size: .
j_call: TRBJ1-2
v_call: TRBV6-5

cdr3_nt: TGTGCCAGCAGCTTAGGCAGGGGAGGCTGGGAAAAACTGTTTTTT
cdr3_aa: CASSLGRGGWEKLFF
d_call: .
clone_size: once
j_call: TRBJ1-4
v_call: TRBV7-2

cdr3_nt: TGTGCCAGCAGCTTGGCGGCTGACTACGAGCAGTACTTC
cdr3_aa: CASSLAADYEQYF
d_call: .
clone_size: .
j_call: TRBJ2-7
v_call: TRBV5-6

cdr3_nt: TGTGCCTGGAGTCTCGGGAGCCAAGAGACCCAGTACTTC
cdr3_aa: CAWSLGSQETQYF
d_call: .
clone_size: .
j_call: TRBJ2-5
v_call: TRBV30

cdr3_nt: TGTGCCAGCAGTTTTCACGGTAGTAGAAACACCATATATTTT
cdr3_aa: CASSFHGSRNTIYF
d_call: .
clone_size: .
j_call: TRBJ1-3
v_call: TRBV28

cdr3_nt: TGTGCCAGCAGGCACCCATTGGGTGAGACCCAGTACTTC
cdr3_aa: CASRHPLGETQYF
d_call: .
clone_size: .
j_call: TRBJ2-5
v_call: TRBV7-6

cdr3_nt: TGTGCCAGCAGGATGACCACCAGGGGAACTTCCTACGAGCAGTACTTC
cdr3_aa: CASRMTTRGTSYEQYF
d_call: .
clone_size: .
j_call: TRBJ2-7
v_call: TRBV27

cdr3_nt: TGTGCCAGCAGCCCAGGGGCAGGGGAGCAGTACTTC
cdr3_aa: CASSPGAGEQYF
d_call: .
clone_size: .
j_call: TRBJ2-7
v_call: TRBV27

cdr3_nt: TGTGCCAGCAGCGGGAGGGCAGCTTTCTTT
cdr3_aa: CASSGRAAFF
d_call: .
clone_size: .
j_call: TRBJ1-1
v_call: TRBV9

cdr3_nt: TGTGCCATCAGTGAGTCTACCGAGCAGTACTTC
cdr3_aa: CAISESTEQYF
d_call: .
clone_size: once
j_call: TRBJ2-7
v_call: TRBV10-3

cdr3_nt: TGTGCCAGCAGCCAGGCCAGCCTTTCTAACTATGGCTACACCTTC
cdr3_aa: CASSQASLSNYGYTF
d_call: .
clone_size: .
j_call: TRBJ1-2
v_call: TRBV14

cdr3_nt: TGTGCCAGCAGCCCTCTTGGGGATGGTGCAACTAATGAAAAACTGTTTTTT
cdr3_aa: CASSPLGDGATNEKLFF
d_call: .
clone_size: once
j_call: TRBJ1-4
v_call: TRBV11-2

cdr3_nt: TGTGCTAGTGGTACGAGGGACAGGGGTCGGAATGAGCAGTTCTTC
cdr3_aa: CASGTRDRGRNEQFF
d_call: TRBD1
clone_size: .
j_call: TRBJ2-1
v_call: TRBV12-5

cdr3_nt: TGCGCCAGCAGCCTTTTACTCGGGTTCCAAAGCTCCTACGAGCAGTACTTC
cdr3_aa: CASSLLLGFQSSYEQYF
d_call: .
clone_size: .
j_call: TRBJ2-7
v_call: TRBV4-1

cdr3_nt: TGTGCCAGACCGACTAGCGGGAGAGTTTACGAGCAGTACTTC
cdr3_aa: CARPTSGRVYEQYF
d_call: TRBD2
clone_size: .
j_call: TRBJ2-7
v_call: TRBV6-5

cdr3_nt: TGTGCCAGCAGTCCGGTAGACGGAGCGAACACCGGGGAGCTGTTTTTT
cdr3_aa: CASSPVDGANTGELFF
d_call: .
clone_size: .
j_call: TRBJ2-2
v_call: TRBV27

cdr3_nt: TGTGCCAGTAGTCCGGGGGGACGGTATGGCGAGCAGTACTTC
cdr3_aa: CASSPGGRYGEQYF
d_call: TRBD2
clone_size: once
j_call: TRBJ2-7
v_call: TRBV19

cdr3_nt: TGCGCCAGCAGCTTGGTGTGGGACAAGCCCTCCTACGAGCAGTACTTC
cdr3_aa: CASSLVWDKPSYEQYF
d_call: .
clone_size: once
j_call: TRBJ2-7
v_call: TRBV5-1

cdr3_nt: TGTGCCAGCAGCCCAGAAGAGAGATCTGAAGCTTTCTTT
cdr3_aa: CASSPEERSEAFF
d_call: .
clone_size: once
j_call: TRBJ1-1
v_call: TRBV7-9

cdr3_nt: TGTGCCAGCCCTGATAGGGACAATGAATCCTATGGCTACACCTTC
cdr3_aa: CASPDRDNESYGYTF
d_call: .
clone_size: .
j_call: TRBJ1-2
v_call: TRBV2

cdr3_nt: TGTGCCAGCAGTCCGGGACAGCCCGCGAACACCGGGGAGCTGTTTTTT
cdr3_aa: CASSPGQPANTGELFF
d_call: TRBD1
clone_size: .
j_call: TRBJ2-2
v_call: TRBV27

cdr3_nt: TGTGCCAGCAGTGCTAGCGGGAGATCAGATACGCAGTATTTT
cdr3_aa: CASSASGRSDTQYF
d_call: TRBD2
clone_size: .
j_call: TRBJ2-3
v_call: TRBV7-7

cdr3_nt: TGTGCCAGCAGACTCAACAGGGTTTACACTGAAGCTTTCTTT
cdr3_aa: CASRLNRVYTEAFF
d_call: .
clone_size: .
j_call: TRBJ1-1
v_call: TRBV27

cdr3_nt: TGTGCCAGCAGCCTACGACAGGAAGGTGAGCAGTTCTTC
cdr3_aa: CASSLRQEGEQFF
d_call: .
clone_size: .
j_call: TRBJ2-1
v_call: TRBV9

cdr3_nt: TGTGCCAGCAGCGTAGTTCCTGACAGGCTAGATGGCTACACCTTC
cdr3_aa: CASSVVPDRLDGYTF
d_call: .
clone_size: .
j_call: TRBJ1-2
v_call: TRBV9

cdr3_nt: TGTGCCAGCAGCTTCGGGGGGGGATGGCAGCCCCAGCATTTT
cdr3_aa: CASSFGGGWQPQHF
d_call: .
clone_size: .
j_call: TRBJ1-5
v_call: TRBV7-8

cdr3_nt: TGTGCCAGCAGTCCAGCAGGGAGCAATGAGCAGTTCTTC
cdr3_aa: CASSPAGSNEQFF
d_call: .
clone_size: .
j_call: TRBJ2-1
v_call: TRBV6-5

cdr3_nt: TGTGCCAGCAGCTTGGGGCGTACCGGGACAGGACTCGAAAAACTGTTTTTT
cdr3_aa: CASSLGRTGTGLEKLFF
d_call: TRBD1
clone_size: .
j_call: TRBJ1-4
v_call: TRBV7-9

cdr3_nt: TGTGCCTGGAGTGAGGTTAAAGATCAGCCCCAGCATTTT
cdr3_aa: CAWSEVKDQPQHF
d_call: .
clone_size: .
j_call: TRBJ1-5
v_call: TRBV30

cdr3_nt: TGTGCCAGCAGCACCCCTAGCACAGATACGCAGTATTTT
cdr3_aa: CASSTPSTDTQYF
d_call: .
clone_size: .
j_call: TRBJ2-3
v_call: TRBV5-8

cdr3_nt: TGTGCCACCGGCACCCTTAACACTGAAGCTTTCTTT
cdr3_aa: CATGTLNTEAFF
d_call: .
clone_size: .
j_call: TRBJ1-1
v_call: TRBV2

cdr3_nt: TGTGCCAGCAGTTTATCACTCGAAACGACCACCGAGGTCCCAGATACGCAGTATTTT
cdr3_aa: CASSLSLETTTEVPDTQYF
d_call: .
clone_size: .
j_call: TRBJ2-3
v_call: TRBV28

cdr3_nt: TGTGCCATCAGTGAGCGAGTTACTGAAGCTTTCTTT
cdr3_aa: CAISERVTEAFF
d_call: .
clone_size: .
j_call: TRBJ1-1
v_call: TRBV10-3

cdr3_nt: TGCAGCGTTGTTTTGAGGACAGGGCTGGGCAATGAGCAGTTCTTC
cdr3_aa: CSVVLRTGLGNEQFF
d_call: TRBD1
clone_size: .
j_call: TRBJ2-1
v_call: TRBV29-1

cdr3_nt: TGTGCCAGTAGCGAGACAGGCAGCTCCTACGAGCAGTACTTC
cdr3_aa: CASSETGSSYEQYF
d_call: .
clone_size: .
j_call: TRBJ2-7
v_call: TRBV19

cdr3_nt: TGTGCCAGCAGTTTTAACAGGGTGAACACCGGGGAGCTGTTTTTT
cdr3_aa: CASSFNRVNTGELFF
d_call: .
clone_size: once
j_call: TRBJ2-2
v_call: TRBV28

cdr3_nt: TGTGCCAGCAGTTTCCTAGGGACCTACAATGAGCAGTTCTTC
cdr3_aa: CASSFLGTYNEQFF
d_call: .
clone_size: .
j_call: TRBJ2-1
v_call: TRBV27

cdr3_nt: TGTGCCAGCAGTGTATATAGGACTCAAACTGGAAACACCATATATTTT
cdr3_aa: CASSVYRTQTGNTIYF
d_call: .
clone_size: .
j_call: TRBJ1-3
v_call: TRBV6-1

cdr3_nt: TGTGCCAGCAGCTTTCCCGTTCGGGTCAATGAGCAGTTCTTC
cdr3_aa: CASSFPVRVNEQFF
d_call: .
clone_size: .
j_call: TRBJ2-1
v_call: TRBV7-9

cdr3_nt: TGTGCCAGCAGTGCAATATCAGATACGCAGTATTTT
cdr3_aa: CASSAISDTQYF
d_call: .
clone_size: .
j_call: TRBJ2-3
v_call: TRBV6-1

cdr3_nt: TGTGCCAGCAGCCAATACAGCCTTAGGTCCTACGAGCAGTACTTC
cdr3_aa: CASSQYSLRSYEQYF
d_call: .
clone_size: .
j_call: TRBJ2-7
v_call: TRBV5-5

cdr3_nt: TGTGCCAGTCTGGACAGGCAAACCTATGGCTACACCTTC
cdr3_aa: CASLDRQTYGYTF
d_call: TRBD1
clone_size: .
j_call: TRBJ1-2
v_call: TRBV6-5